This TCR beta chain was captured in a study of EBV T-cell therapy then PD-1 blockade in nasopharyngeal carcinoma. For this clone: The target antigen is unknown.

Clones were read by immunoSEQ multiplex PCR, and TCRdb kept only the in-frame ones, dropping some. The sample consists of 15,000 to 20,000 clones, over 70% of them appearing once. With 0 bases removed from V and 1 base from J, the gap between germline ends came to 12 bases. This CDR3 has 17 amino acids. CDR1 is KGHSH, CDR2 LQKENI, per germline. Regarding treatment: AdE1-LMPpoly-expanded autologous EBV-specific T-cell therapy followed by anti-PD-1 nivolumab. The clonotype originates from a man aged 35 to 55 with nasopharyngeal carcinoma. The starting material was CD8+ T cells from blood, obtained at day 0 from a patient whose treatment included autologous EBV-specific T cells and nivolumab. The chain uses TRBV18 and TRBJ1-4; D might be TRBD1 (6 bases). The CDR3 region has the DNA TGTGCCAGCTCACCACCGGGGGGGCCCAGAACTAATGAAAAACTGTTTTTT. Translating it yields CASSPPGGPRTNEKLFF.